This T cell receptor (beta chain) was recovered during a study of blood T cell repertoires in COVID-19. Using immunoSEQ multiplex PCR, the repertoire was profiled, and TCRdb retains in-frame clones only, with some absent. The table includes 150,000 to 160,000 clones, about 89% detected once. CDR3 length equals 16 residues. Per the germline V gene, CDR1 is SGDLS and CDR2 is YYNGEE. Trimming took 0 bases from V and 2 from J, leaving 14 bases between them. The source material was peripheral blood. The sequence derives from a man aged 45 to 65 with acute or convalescent COVID-19. The chain uses TRBV9 and TRBJ1-2; D may be TRBD1 (5 bases). CDR3 region: CASSVGLGGANYGYTF. In DNA, the CDR3 is TGTGCCAGCAGCGTAGGGCTCGGGGGTGCCAACTATGGCTACACCTTC.